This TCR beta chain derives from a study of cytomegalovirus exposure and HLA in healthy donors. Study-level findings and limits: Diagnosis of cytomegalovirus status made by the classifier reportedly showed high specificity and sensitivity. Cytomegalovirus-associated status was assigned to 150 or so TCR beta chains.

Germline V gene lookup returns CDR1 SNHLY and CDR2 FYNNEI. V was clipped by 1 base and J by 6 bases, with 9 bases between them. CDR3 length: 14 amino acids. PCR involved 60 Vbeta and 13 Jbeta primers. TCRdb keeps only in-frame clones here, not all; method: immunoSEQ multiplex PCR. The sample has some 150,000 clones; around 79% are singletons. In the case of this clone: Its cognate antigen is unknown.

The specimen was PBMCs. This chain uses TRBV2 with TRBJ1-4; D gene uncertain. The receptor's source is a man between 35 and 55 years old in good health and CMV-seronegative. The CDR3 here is CASSEVIEDEKLFF. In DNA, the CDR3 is TGTGCCAGCAGTGAAGTGATTGAGGATGAAAAACTGTTTTTT.